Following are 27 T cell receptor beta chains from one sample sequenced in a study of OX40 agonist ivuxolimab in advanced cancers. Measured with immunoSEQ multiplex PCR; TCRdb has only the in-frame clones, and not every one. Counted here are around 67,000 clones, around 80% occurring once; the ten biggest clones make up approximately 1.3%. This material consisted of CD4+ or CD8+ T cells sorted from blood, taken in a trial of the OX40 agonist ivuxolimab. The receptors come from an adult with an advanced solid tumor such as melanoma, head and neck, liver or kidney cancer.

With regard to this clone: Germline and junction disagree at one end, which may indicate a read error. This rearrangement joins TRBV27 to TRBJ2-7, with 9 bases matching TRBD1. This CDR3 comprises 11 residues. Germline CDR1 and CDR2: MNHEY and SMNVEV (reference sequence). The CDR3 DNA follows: TGTGCCAGCAGTTCCGGGACAGGGCAACACTTC. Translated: CASSSGTGQHF.

The CDR3 sequence is CASSYGGQFAEAFF. The CDR3 nucleotides read TGCGCCAGCAGTTATGGAGGACAGTTCGCTGAAGCTTTCTTT. The chain combines TRBV5-1 with TRBJ1-1, with D possibly matching TRBD1 (6 bases). The CDR3 loop spans 14 amino acids. Per germline, CDR1 SGHRS and CDR2 YFSETQ. V lost 5 bases and J 6 bases, leaving 17 bases between the germline ends.

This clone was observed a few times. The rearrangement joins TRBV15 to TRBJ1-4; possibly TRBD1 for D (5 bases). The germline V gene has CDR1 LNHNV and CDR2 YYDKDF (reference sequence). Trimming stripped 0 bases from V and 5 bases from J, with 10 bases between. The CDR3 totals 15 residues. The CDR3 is CATSRDKGQNEKLFF. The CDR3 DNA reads TGTGCCACCAGCAGAGATAAGGGGCAAAATGAAAAACTGTTTTTT.

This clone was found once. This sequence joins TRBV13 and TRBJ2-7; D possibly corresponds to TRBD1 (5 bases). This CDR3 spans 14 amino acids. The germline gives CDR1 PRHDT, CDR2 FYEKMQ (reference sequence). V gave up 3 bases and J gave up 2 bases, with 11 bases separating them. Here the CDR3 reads CASSFIRAAYEQYF. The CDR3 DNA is TGTGCCAGCAGCTTTATCAGGGCCGCCTACGAGCAGTACTTC.

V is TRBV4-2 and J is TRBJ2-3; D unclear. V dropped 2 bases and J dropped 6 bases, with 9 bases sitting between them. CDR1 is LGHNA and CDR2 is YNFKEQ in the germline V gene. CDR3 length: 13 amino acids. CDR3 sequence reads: CASSQSLSDTQYF. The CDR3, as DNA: TGTGCCAGCAGCCAATCACTCTCCGATACGCAGTATTTT.

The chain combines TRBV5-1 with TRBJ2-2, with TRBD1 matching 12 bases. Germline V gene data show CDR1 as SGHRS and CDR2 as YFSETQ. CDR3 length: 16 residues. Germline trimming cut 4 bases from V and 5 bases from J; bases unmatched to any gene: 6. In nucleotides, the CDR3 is TGCGCCAGCAGCCCGGGACAGGGGGCTGGGACCGGGGAGCTGTTTTTT. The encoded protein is CASSPGQGAGTGELFF.

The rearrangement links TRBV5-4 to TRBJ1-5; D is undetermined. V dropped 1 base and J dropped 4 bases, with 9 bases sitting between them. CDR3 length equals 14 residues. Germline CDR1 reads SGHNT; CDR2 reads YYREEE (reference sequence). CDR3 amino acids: CASSLKGSNQPQHF. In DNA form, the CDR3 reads TGTGCCAGCAGCTTGAAGGGATCAAATCAGCCCCAGCATTTT.

The CDR3: CASSFRGRGTQYF. Written as DNA, the CDR3 is TGTGCCAGCAGTTTTCGGGGAAGGGGGACCCAGTACTTC. V is TRBV28 and J is TRBJ2-5; TRBD1 or TRBD2 may be the D gene (5 bases each). The CDR3 runs to 13 residues. Germline V gene sequence: CDR1 MDHEN, CDR2 SYDVKM. Trimming took off 3 bases at V and 7 bases at J, with 12 bases between the two ends.

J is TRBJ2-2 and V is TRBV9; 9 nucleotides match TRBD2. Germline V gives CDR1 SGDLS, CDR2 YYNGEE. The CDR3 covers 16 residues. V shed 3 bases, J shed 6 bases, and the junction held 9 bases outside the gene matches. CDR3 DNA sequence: TGTGCCAGCAGCGCCCCACCGGGCGGGGGGGCCGGGGAGCTGTTTTTT. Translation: CASSAPPGGGAGELFF.

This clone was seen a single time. The CDR3 loop is CASSLDLAAYGYTF. The CDR3 DNA is TGTGCCAGCAGCTTAGATTTAGCGGCCTATGGCTACACCTTC. The J gene is TRBJ1-2, the V gene TRBV7-9; D is ambiguous. The V end lost 1 base, the J end lost 4 bases, and 10 bases lay between the germline ends. The CDR3 runs 14 residues. The germline V gene encodes CDR1 SEHNR and CDR2 FQNEAQ (reference sequence).

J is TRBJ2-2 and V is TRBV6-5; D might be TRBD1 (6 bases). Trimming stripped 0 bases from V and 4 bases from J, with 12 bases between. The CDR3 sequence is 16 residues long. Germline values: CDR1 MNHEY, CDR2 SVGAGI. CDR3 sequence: CASSYSSRGTTGELFF. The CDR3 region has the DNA TGTGCCAGCAGTTACTCCTCTAGGGGGACCACCGGGGAGCTGTTTTTT.

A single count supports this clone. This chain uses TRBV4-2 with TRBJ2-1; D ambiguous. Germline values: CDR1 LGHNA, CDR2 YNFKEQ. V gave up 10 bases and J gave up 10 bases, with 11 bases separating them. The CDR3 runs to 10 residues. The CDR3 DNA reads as TGTGCCACCGGGTTGGGGGAGCAGTTCTTC. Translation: CATGLGEQFF.

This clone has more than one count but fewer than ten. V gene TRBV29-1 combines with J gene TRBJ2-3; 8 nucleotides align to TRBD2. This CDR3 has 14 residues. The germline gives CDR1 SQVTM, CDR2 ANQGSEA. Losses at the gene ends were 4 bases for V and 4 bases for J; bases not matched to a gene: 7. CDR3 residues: CSVVAGRGADTQYF. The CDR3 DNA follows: TGCAGCGTTGTCGCAGGGCGGGGGGCAGATACGCAGTATTTT.

CDR3 region: CASSVEAVRVTGELFF. DNA for the CDR3: TGTGCCAGCAGTGTAGAGGCGGTAAGGGTTACCGGGGAGCTGTTTTTT. The chain links TRBV6-1 to TRBJ2-2; no clear D gene. CDR3 length: 16 residues. The germline V gene has CDR1 MNHNS and CDR2 SASEGT. V was clipped by 4 bases and J by 5 bases, with 17 bases between them.

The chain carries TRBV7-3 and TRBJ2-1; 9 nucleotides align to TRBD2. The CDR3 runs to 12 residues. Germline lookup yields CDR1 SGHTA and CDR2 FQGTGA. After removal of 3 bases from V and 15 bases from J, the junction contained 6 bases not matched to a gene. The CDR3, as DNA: TGTGCCAGCAGCTTTGGTAGCGGGGGTCTGTTCTTC. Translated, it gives CASSFGSGGLFF.

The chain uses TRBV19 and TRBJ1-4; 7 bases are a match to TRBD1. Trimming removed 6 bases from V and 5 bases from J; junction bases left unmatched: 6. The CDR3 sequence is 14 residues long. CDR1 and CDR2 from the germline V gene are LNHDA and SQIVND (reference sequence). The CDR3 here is CASRSTGMNEKLFF. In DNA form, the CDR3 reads TGTGCCAGTAGGTCGACAGGGATGAATGAAAAACTGTTTTTT.

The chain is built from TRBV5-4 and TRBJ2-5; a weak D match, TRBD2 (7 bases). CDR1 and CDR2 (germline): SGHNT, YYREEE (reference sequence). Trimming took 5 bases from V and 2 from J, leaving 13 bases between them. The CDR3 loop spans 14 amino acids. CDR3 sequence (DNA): TGTGCCAGCAGTCAAGGGGGGGGACAAGAGACCCAGTACTTC. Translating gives CASSQGGGQETQYF.

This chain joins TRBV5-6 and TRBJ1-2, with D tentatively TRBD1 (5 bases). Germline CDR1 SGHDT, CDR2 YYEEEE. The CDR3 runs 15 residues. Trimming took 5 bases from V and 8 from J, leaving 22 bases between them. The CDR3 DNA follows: TGTGCCAGCAGGCTCGGGTGGCAGCAGGGCTGGGGCTACACCTTC. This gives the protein CASRLGWQQGWGYTF. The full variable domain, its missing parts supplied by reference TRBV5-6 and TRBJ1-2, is DAGVTQSPTHLIKTRGQQVTLRCSPKSGHDTVSWYQQALGQGPQFIFQYYEEEERQRGNFPDRFSGHQFPNYSSELNVNALLLGDSALYLCASRLGWQQGWGYTFGSGTRLTVV.

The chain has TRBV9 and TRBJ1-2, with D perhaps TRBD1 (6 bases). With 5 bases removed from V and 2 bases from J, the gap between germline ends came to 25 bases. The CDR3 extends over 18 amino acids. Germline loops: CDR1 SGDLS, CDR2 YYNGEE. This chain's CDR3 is CASRGSPPSQGPNYGYTF. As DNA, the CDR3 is TGTGCCAGCAGGGGTAGTCCTCCGTCACAGGGACCGAACTATGGCTACACCTTC.

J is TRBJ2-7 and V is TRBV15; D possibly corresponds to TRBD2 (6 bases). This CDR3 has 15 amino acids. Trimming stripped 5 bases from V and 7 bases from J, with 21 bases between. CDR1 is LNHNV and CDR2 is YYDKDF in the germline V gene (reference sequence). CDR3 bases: TGTGCCACCAGCCTCCTCGCCCGGGGGTCAGGGGAGCAGTACTTC. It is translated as CATSLLARGSGEQYF.

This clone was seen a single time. The CDR3 DNA is TGTGCCAGCAGCTACGACAGGTGGTATGGCTACACCTTC. Translated, it gives CASSYDRWYGYTF. The chain couples TRBV7-2 to TRBJ1-2; TRBD1 might be the D (6 bases). The CDR3 contains 13 residues. From germline, CDR1 is SGHTA and CDR2 FQGNSA. Trimming left V 4 bases short and J 5 bases short, with 11 bases between.

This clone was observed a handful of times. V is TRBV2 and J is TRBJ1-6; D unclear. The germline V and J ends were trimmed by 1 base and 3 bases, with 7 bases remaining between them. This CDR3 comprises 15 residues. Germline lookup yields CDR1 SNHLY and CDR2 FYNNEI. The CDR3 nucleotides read TGTGCCAGCAGTGAAGGAGCGATCTATAATTCACCCCTCCACTTT. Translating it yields CASSEGAIYNSPLHF.

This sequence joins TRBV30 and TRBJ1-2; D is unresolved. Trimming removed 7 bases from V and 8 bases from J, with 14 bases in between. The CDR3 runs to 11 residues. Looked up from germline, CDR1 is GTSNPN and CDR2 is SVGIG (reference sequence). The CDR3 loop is CALAVGNGYTF. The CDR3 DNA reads TGTGCCTTGGCGGTAGGCAACGGCTACACCTTC.

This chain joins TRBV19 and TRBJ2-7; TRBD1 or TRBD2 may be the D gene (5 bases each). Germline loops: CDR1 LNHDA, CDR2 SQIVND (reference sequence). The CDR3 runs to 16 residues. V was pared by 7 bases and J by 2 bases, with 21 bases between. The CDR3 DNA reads TGTGCCAGTAAGGTTAACGCTCGGGACGGAGCCTACGAGCAGTACTTC. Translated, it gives CASKVNARDGAYEQYF.

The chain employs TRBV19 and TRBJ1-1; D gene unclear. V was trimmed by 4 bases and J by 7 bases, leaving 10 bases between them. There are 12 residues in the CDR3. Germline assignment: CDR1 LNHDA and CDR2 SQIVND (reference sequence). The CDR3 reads CASSTRRLEAFF. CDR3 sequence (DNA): TGTGCCAGTAGTACCCGGCGACTTGAAGCTTTCTTT.

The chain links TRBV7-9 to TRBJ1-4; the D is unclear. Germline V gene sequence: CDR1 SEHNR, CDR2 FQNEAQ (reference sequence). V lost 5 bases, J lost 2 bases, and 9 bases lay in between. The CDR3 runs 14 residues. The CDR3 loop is CASSGSGTNEKLFF. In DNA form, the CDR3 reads TGTGCCAGCAGCGGGAGTGGGACTAATGAAAAACTGTTTTTT.

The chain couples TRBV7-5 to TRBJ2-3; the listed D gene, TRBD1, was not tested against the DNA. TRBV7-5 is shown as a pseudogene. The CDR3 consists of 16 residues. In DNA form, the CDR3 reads TGTGCCAGAAGCTTAACCCGGGACATAGGCACAGATACGCAGTATTTT. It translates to CARSLTRDIGTDTQYF.